This TCR beta chain was identified during a study of response to subunit inactivated influenza vaccine. Study observations and caveats: Only a handful of new T cells, the authors suggested, are recruited with each seasonal influenza vaccination.

Notes on this clonotype: Its target is not known.

Using its own MiXCR run on the RT-PCR reads, TCRdb lists one record per CDR3 protein. The sample carries about 700,000 distinct CDR3 sequences, 11% to 15% recorded once. The CDR3 contains 16 residues. Germline V gene data show CDR1 as LGHNA and CDR2 as YSLEER. V lost 0 bases and J lost 3; bases outside the gene matches: 4. The chain recombines TRBV4-3 with TRBJ2-2; the match to TRBD1 covers 7 bases. This receptor was obtained from a man between 50 and 59 years old who received an inactivated influenza vaccine. The source material was PBMCs from blood, sampled 14 to 15 days before vaccination. CDR3 region: CASSQEVTGYTGELFF. The CDR3 DNA is TGCGCCAGCAGCCAAGAAGTGACAGGGTACACCGGGGAGCTGTTTTTT.